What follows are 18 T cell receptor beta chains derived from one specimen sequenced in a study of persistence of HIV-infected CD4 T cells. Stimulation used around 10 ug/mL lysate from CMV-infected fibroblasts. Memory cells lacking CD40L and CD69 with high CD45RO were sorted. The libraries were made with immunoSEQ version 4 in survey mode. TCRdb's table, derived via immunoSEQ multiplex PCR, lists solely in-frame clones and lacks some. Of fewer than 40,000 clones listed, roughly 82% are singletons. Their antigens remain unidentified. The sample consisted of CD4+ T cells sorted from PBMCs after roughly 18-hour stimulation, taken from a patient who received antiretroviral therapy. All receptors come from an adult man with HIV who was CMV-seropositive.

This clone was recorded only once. In DNA form, the CDR3 reads TGTGCCAGCAGCCACGGGGGGTTCGTAGGGTATAAACTGTTTTTT. It is translated as CASSHGGFVGYKLFF. The chain carries TRBV3-1 (or the pseudogene TRBV3-2) and TRBJ1-4; maybe TRBD1 (5 bases). V was clipped by 3 bases and J by 11 bases, with 19 bases between them. The germline V gene has CDR1 LGHDT and CDR2 YNNKEL (reference sequence). The CDR3 contains 15 residues.

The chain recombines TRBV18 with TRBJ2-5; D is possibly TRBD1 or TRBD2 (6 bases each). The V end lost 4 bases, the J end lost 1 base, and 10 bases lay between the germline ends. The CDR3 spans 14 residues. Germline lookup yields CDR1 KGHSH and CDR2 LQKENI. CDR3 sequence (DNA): TGTGCCAGCTCACGACAGGAGGGCCAAGAGACCCAGTACTTC. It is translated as CASSRQEGQETQYF.

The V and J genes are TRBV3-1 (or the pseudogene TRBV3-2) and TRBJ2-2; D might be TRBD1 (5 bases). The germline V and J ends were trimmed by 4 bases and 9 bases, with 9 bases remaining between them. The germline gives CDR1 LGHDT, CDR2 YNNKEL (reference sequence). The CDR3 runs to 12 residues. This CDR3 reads CASSPQGRELFF. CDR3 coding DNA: TGTGCCAGCAGCCCGCAGGGCAGGGAGCTGTTTTTT.

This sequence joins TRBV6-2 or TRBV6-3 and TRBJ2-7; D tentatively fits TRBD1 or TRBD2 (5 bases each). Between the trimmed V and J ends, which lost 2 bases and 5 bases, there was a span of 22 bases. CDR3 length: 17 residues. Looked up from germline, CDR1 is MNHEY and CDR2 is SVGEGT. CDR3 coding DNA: TGTGCCAGCAGTTACCGCTATTCGGGACCCTCAAGGGACGAGCAGTACTTC. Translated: CASSYRYSGPSRDEQYF.

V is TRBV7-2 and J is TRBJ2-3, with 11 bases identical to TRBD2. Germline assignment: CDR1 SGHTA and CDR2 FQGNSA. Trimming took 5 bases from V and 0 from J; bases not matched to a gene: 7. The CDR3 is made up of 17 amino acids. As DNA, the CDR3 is TGTGCCAGCAGCGGGGTAGCGGGGGGGAGAAGCACAGATACGCAGTATTTT. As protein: CASSGVAGGRSTDTQYF.

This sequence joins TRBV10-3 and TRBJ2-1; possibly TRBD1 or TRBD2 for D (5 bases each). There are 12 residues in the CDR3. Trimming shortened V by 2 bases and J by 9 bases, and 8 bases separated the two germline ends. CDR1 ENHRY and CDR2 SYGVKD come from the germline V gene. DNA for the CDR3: TGTGCCATCAGTGAGGGGGGTGGTGAGCAGTTCTTC. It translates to CAISEGGGEQFF.

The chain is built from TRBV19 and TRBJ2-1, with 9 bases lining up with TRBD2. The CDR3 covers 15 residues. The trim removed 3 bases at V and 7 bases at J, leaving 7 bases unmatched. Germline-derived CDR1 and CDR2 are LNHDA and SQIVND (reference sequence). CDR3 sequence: CASSIPASGVNEQFF. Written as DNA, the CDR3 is TGTGCCAGTAGTATCCCCGCTAGCGGGGTAAATGAGCAGTTCTTC.

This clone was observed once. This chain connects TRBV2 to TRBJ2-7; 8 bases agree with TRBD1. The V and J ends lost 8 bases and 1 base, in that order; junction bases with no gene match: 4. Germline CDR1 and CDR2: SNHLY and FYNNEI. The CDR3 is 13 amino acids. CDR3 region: CASRTGQSYEQYF. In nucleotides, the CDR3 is TGTGCCAGCCGGACAGGGCAGTCCTACGAGCAGTACTTC.

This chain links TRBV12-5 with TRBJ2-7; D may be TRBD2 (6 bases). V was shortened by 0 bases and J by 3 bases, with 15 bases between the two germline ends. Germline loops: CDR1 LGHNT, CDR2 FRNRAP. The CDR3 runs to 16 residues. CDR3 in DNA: TGTGCTAGTGGTTTGGTCGGTTCGGGGGTAGGCTACGAGCAGTACTTC. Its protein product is CASGLVGSGVGYEQYF. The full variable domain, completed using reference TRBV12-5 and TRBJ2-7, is DARVTQTPRHKVTEMGQEVTMRCQPILGHNTVFWYRQTMMQGLELLAYFRNRAPLDDSGMPKDRFSAEMPDATLATLKIQPSEPRDSAVYFCASGLVGSGVGYEQYFGPGTRLTVT.

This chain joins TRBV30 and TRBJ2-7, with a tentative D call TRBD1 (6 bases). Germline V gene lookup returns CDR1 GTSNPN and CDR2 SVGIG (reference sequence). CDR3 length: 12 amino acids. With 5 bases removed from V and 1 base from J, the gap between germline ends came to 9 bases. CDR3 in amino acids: CAWEQGSYEQYF. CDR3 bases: TGTGCCTGGGAACAGGGTTCCTACGAGCAGTACTTC.

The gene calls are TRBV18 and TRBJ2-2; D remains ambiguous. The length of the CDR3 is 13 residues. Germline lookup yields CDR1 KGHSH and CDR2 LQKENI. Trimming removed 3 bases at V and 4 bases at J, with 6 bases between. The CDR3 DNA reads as TGTGCCAGCTCACCTCAATCCACCGGGGAGCTGTTTTTT. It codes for CASSPQSTGELFF.

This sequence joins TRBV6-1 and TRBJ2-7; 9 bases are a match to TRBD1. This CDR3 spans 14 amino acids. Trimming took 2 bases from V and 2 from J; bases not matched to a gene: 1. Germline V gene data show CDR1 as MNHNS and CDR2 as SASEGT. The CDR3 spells CASSERDRAYEQYF. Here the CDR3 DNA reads TGTGCCAGCAGTGAAAGGGACAGGGCCTACGAGCAGTACTTC.

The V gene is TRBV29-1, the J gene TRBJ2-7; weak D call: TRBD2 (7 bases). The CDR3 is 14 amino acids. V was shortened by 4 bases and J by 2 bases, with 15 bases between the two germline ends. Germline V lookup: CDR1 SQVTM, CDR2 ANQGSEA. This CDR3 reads CSVGWGGTTYEQYF. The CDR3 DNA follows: TGCAGCGTTGGGTGGGGGGGCACCACCTACGAGCAGTACTTC.

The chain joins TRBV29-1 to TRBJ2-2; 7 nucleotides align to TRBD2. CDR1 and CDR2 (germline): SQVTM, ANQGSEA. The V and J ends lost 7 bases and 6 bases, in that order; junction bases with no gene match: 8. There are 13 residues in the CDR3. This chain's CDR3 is CSASRGIAGELFF. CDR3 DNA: TGCAGCGCCTCGCGGGGGATAGCCGGGGAGCTGTTTTTT.

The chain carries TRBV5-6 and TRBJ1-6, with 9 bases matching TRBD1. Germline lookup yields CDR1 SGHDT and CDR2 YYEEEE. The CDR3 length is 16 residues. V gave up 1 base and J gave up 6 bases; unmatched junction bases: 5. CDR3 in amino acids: CASSLSGTGSNSPLHF. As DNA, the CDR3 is TGTGCCAGCAGCTTGAGTGGGACAGGGTCTAATTCACCCCTCCACTTT. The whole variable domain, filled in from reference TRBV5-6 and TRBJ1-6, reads DAGVTQSPTHLIKTRGQQVTLRCSPKSGHDTVSWYQQALGQGPQFIFQYYEEEERQRGNFPDRFSGHQFPNYSSELNVNALLLGDSALYLCASSLSGTGSNSPLHFGNGTRLTVT.

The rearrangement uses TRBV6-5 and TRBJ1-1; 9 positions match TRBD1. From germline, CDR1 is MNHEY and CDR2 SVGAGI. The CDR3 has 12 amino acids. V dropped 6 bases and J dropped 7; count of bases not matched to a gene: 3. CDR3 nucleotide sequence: TGTGCCAGCAGAAGGACAGGGGATGAAGCTTTCTTT. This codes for CASRRTGDEAFF.

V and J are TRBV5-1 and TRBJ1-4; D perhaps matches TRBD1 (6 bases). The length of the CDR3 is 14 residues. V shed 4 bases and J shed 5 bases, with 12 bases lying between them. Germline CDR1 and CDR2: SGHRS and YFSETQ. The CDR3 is CASSLLGTNEKLFF. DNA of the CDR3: TGCGCCAGCAGCCTACTCGGGACAAATGAAAAACTGTTTTTT.

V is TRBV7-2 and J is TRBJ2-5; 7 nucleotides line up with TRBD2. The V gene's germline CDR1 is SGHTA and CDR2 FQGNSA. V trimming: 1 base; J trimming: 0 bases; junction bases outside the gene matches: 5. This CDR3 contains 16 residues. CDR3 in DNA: TGTGCCAGCAGCTTAGTGGGAGCGGGGTACCAAGAGACCCAGTACTTC. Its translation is CASSLVGAGYQETQYF.